These 3 T cell receptor beta chains share one sample of origin, sequenced in a study of CXCR3-negative and CXCR3-positive naive CD8 T cells. Through 5' RACE with UMI labels, the TRB cDNA libraries were prepared. TCRdb reanalyzed the 5' RACE reads and collapses them to one entry per CDR3 protein, without DNA. This sample lists around 140,000 distinct CDR3 sequences; its ten largest clones have about 0.44%. The material sequenced was naive CXCR3- CD8+ T cells from blood. Stated subset: CD45RO-CCR7+CD27+CD95- naive CD8+ T cells lacking CXCR3 (TNR3-). Receptors were obtained from a human donor in good health. Some clones in this sample may be carry-over from other donors' samples.

The chain recombines TRBV6-1 with TRBJ2-7. The CDR3 has 13 amino acids. Germline loops: CDR1 MNHNS, CDR2 SASEGT. Here the CDR3 reads CASSGSDSYEQYF.

J is TRBJ2-7 and V is TRBV5-1; TCRdb's D gene call, TRBD2, goes unchecked for lack of DNA. The germline V gene has CDR1 SGHRS and CDR2 YFSETQ. The CDR3 runs 15 residues. The CDR3 sequence is CASSWTGTSSPEQYF.

The chain has TRBV7-8 and TRBJ2-3. Germline V gives CDR1 SGHVS, CDR2 FQNEAQ. The CDR3 totals 16 residues. CDR3 sequence reads: CASSLEPSPSTDTQYF.